The sample holds one count of the clone carrying this T cell receptor (beta chain). The source of the sample is a study of blood T cell repertoires in COVID-19. The repertoire was sequenced with immunoSEQ multiplex PCR; TCRdb's copy has only in-frame clones and lacks some. The top ten clones hold roughly 2.2% of a sample with 150,000 to 160,000 clones, around nine tenths of them seen once. The germline gives CDR1 LNHNV, CDR2 YYDKDF (reference sequence). CDR3 length: 17 residues. The J segment lost 1 base and the V segment lost 1 base, leaving 4 bases of the junction unmatched. Sequencing was done on a sample of peripheral blood. The chain is built from TRBV15 and TRBJ2-2, with 9 bases fitting TRBD1. The sequence was collected from a woman in her sixties or seventies with acute or convalescent COVID-19. The CDR3 loop reads CATSRGRQGGNTGELFF. In DNA, the CDR3 is TGTGCCACCAGCAGAGGGAGACAGGGGGGGAACACCGGGGAGCTGTTTTTT.